A selection of T cell receptor beta chains follows, all from one sample in a study of control samples from healthy donors and cancer patients. Clones were read by immunoSEQ multiplex PCR, and TCRdb kept only the in-frame ones, dropping some. Of 75,000 to 100,000 clones in the sample, 82% were seen once. Sequenced material: blood. The receptor source for this set is a man between 60 and 75 years old in good health. Both conserved end residues are trimmed from each CDR3.

CDR3 protein	V gene	CDR3 length	J gene
ATSGMGAGLQETQY	TRBV24-1	14	TRBJ2-5
ASSPRSRPFGNTIY	TRBV7-9	14	TRBJ1-3
ASSKNGPRYEQY	TRBV11-2	12	TRBJ2-7
ASSRSGERELF	TRBV4-1	11	TRBJ1-4
ASSEAGMNTEAF	TRBV2	12	TRBJ1-1
ASSLRGTEDSNQPQH	TRBV5-6	15	TRBJ1-5
ASSLGTGRRAF	TRBV7-9	11	TRBJ1-1
ASSLRVSYEQY	TRBV7-6	11	TRBJ2-7
ASSQVTLYTGELF	TRBV3-1/TRBV3-2	13	TRBJ2-2
ASSQGTRETQY	TRBV3-1/TRBV3-2	11	TRBJ2-5
ASSVQGEDTGELF	TRBV11-3	13	TRBJ2-2
ASSPGQENTGELF	TRBV18	13	TRBJ2-2
ASSLLFLEADTQY	TRBV28	13	TRBJ2-3
ASSPPGGGKETQY	TRBV28	13	TRBJ2-5
ASSPGGAGGYT	TRBV11-2	11	TRBJ1-2
ASSQGTADYGYT	TRBV4-2	12	TRBJ1-2
ASSLKGAVTEAF	TRBV28	12	TRBJ1-1
ASSEEAQGNQPQH	TRBV6-1	13	TRBJ1-5
ASRGGQVHI	TRBV6-5	9	TRBJ2-7
ASRKVGRSYEQY	TRBV5-8	12	TRBJ2-7
ASSLSGTNSPYEQY	TRBV27	14	TRBJ2-7
ASSLGGRTEAF	TRBV7-6	11	TRBJ1-1
ASSLDREETQY	TRBV7-9	11	TRBJ2-5
ASTQGGHQETQY	TRBV28	12	TRBJ2-5
AISEGGLAVYNEQF	TRBV10-3	14	TRBJ2-1
ASSETGPNQPQH	TRBV18	12	TRBJ1-5
ASSRVTSGNYNEQF	TRBV4-2	14	TRBJ2-1
ASSESGLTGNQPQH	TRBV10-2	14	TRBJ1-5
ASSGPPGQGYEKLF	TRBV4-2	14	TRBJ1-4
ASSMNTEAF	TRBV18	9	TRBJ1-1
ASSLVGLGPLSSYEQY	TRBV7-2	16	TRBJ2-7